This T cell receptor (beta chain) was profiled in a study of blood T cell repertoires in COVID-19. Germline CDR1 is GTSNPN and CDR2 is SVGIG (reference sequence). The V and J ends lost 5 bases and 4 bases, in that order; junction bases with no gene match: 8. The CDR3 sequence is 14 residues long. Using immunoSEQ multiplex PCR, the repertoire was profiled, and TCRdb retains in-frame clones only, with some absent. The table records about 290,000 clones, about nine tenths of them present only once. The sequencing input was peripheral blood. This clonotype originated in a young woman with COVID-19, enrolled during active disease. The J gene is TRBJ1-2, the V gene TRBV30; 9 positions match TRBD1. CDR3 sequence reads: CAWEQGAGSYGYTF. The CDR3 region has the DNA TGTGCCTGGGAACAGGGGGCTGGAAGCTATGGCTACACCTTC.